What follows is one T cell receptor (beta chain) and its context. Authors' processing steps: The authors estimated nucleated cell counts from reference gene primer amplification. Using immunoSEQ multiplex PCR, the repertoire was profiled, and TCRdb retains in-frame clones only, with some absent. From that table come the V and J calls and clone size; the DNA was used to work out D and trimming. The repertoire consists of under 250,000 clones, with roughly 86% occurring once and the leading ten covering under 9%. V was trimmed by 2 bases and J by 2 bases, leaving 16 bases between them. The CDR3 has 17 amino acids. Looked up from germline, CDR1 is SGHVS and CDR2 is FNYEAQ. This sample stems from a study of blood T cell repertoires in COVID-19. Study at large: Researchers got acute and convalescent COVID-19 samples from the United States, Italy and Spain.

V is TRBV7-6 and J is TRBJ1-5; tentative D call: TRBD1 (6 bases). The clonotype was recovered from a woman between 65 and 79 years old with active or convalescent COVID-19. Sequenced input: peripheral blood. CDR3 nucleotides: TGTGCCAGCAGCTTAAATGTAGCAGGGGACCGCAATCAGCCCCAGCATTTT. Translating gives CASSLNVAGDRNQPQHF.